The 5 T cell receptor beta chains below all came from one sample that was sequenced in a study of T cell responses to AZD1222 COVID-19 vaccine. Measured with immunoSEQ multiplex PCR; TCRdb has only the in-frame clones, and not every one. The repertoire holds just under 85,000 clones, 86% seen once, with about 7% in the top ten. This specimen consisted of peripheral blood, obtained on day 0 of AZD1222 vaccination. These receptors came from an adult in good health.

This chain joins TRBV7-2 and TRBJ2-3; D tentatively fits TRBD1 or TRBD2 (5 bases each). Trimming pared 4 bases from V and 8 bases from J, leaving 22 bases between. The CDR3 covers 16 residues. Germline CDR1 and CDR2: SGHTA and FQGNSA. The CDR3 spells CASSSYSGRAFGTQYF. Here the CDR3 DNA reads TGTGCCAGCAGCTCTTACTCGGGACGGGCCTTCGGTACGCAGTATTTT.

The chain combines TRBV6-1 with TRBJ1-1; D remains ambiguous. The V end was cut by 1 base, the J end by 5 bases, with 14 bases between. In germline, CDR1 is MNHNS, CDR2 SASEGT. The CDR3 is made up of 15 amino acids. The CDR3 here is CASSEGPLRKTEAFF. CDR3 DNA sequence: TGTGCCAGCAGTGAAGGGCCGTTGCGAAAGACTGAAGCTTTCTTT.

The chain employs TRBV11-2 and TRBJ2-7; 12 bases align to TRBD2. The trim removed 3 bases at V and 0 bases at J, leaving 3 bases unmatched. The CDR3 consists of 16 residues. CDR1 SGHAT and CDR2 FQNNGV come from the germline V gene. Written as DNA, the CDR3 is TGTGCCAGCAGCTTTCTAGCGGGAGGGAGCTCCTACGAGCAGTACTTC. Its translation: CASSFLAGGSSYEQYF.

This clone was seen more than once but under ten times. This chain connects TRBV5-6 to TRBJ1-2, with 10 bases fitting TRBD1. The CDR3 sequence is 14 residues long. Per the germline V gene, CDR1 is SGHDT and CDR2 is YYEEEE. Trimming at V came to 4 bases and at J to 8 bases, leaving 8 bases not matched to a gene. This CDR3 reads CASSGKGQGSGYTF. DNA of the CDR3: TGTGCCAGCAGCGGTAAGGGACAGGGGAGCGGCTACACCTTC.

This chain links TRBV19 with TRBJ1-5; 7 nucleotides match TRBD1. The CDR3 length is 15 residues. Per the germline V gene, CDR1 is LNHDA and CDR2 is SQIVND (reference sequence). The junction had 5 bases not matched to a gene; V was cut back by 6 bases and J by 0 bases. CDR3 sequence (DNA): TGTGCCAGTAGAACAGGGGATTATAGCAATCAGCCCCAGCATTTT. It yields the protein CASRTGDYSNQPQHF.